Listed below are T cell receptor beta chains from one sample, sequenced in a study of T cells in Graves' hyperthyroidism and ophthalmopathy. TCRdb reanalysed the multiplex PCR reads using MiXCR and keeps one entry per CDR3 protein. This sample yields about 770,000 distinct CDR3 sequences, of which around 20% are seen a single time; roughly 17% belongs to the top ten. Sequenced material: blood. The receptor source for this set is a woman aged 50 to 60 with Graves' hyperthyroidism that later progressed to Graves' ophthalmopathy. Both conserved end residues are part of each CDR3. D genes are given only for firm matches. A clone size is listed for some rows: how often the clone was seen (once, few, many), or a class if it is expanded.

>TRBJ2-4|TRBV15|few|TRBD2
TGTGCCACCAGCGTACGCGGGGGAGAAGACATTCAGTACTTC
CATSVRGGEDIQYF
>TRBJ1-3|TRBV7-6|few|NA
TGTGCCAGCAGCTCTCTTGGAAACACCATATATTTT
CASSSLGNTIYF
>TRBJ1-1|TRBV30|few|TRBD1
TGTGCCTGGAGTACGGGACAGTTTAACACTGAAGCTTTCTTT
CAWSTGQFNTEAFF
>TRBJ1-1|TRBV25-1|NA|TRBD1
TGTGCCAGCAGCGATTTAACAGGGGACCCATGGAACACTGAAGCTTTCTTT
CASSDLTGDPWNTEAFF
>TRBJ1-4|TRBV7-9|few|NA
TGTGCCAGCAGATCGTCGGGGGTAACTGAAAAACTGTTTTTT
CASRSSGVTEKLFF
>TRBJ1-2|TRBV6-1|NA|NA
TGTGCCAGCAGTGGTTTGGGGGGCGCGAATGGCTACACCTTC
CASSGLGGANGYTF
>TRBJ1-6|TRBV10-2|NA|NA
TGCGCCAGCAGTGAATGGCAGGCCTCCTATAATTCACCCCTCCACTTT
CASSEWQASYNSPLHF
>TRBJ1-1|TRBV10-3|many|NA
TGTGCCATCAGCCTAACAGGGTTCAACACTGAAGCTTTCTTT
CAISLTGFNTEAFF
>TRBJ2-7|TRBV29-1|few|NA
TGCAGCGTTGAAGATGACGGGCCCTACGAGCAGTACTTC
CSVEDDGPYEQYF
>TRBJ2-5|TRBV29-1|NA|TRBD1
TGCAGCGTTCGCCGTACAGGGGGCGGAGAGACCCAGTACTTC
CSVRRTGGGETQYF
>TRBJ2-1|TRBV6-1|few|NA
TGTGCCAGCAGTGACACCGAGCAGGGGATATACAATGAGCAGTTCTTC
CASSDTEQGIYNEQFF
>TRBJ2-7|TRBV18|many|TRBD2
TGTGCCAGCTCACCACCGGCCAAGCGGGGGGGTACGGTCGAGCAGTACTTC
CASSPPAKRGGTVEQYF
>TRBJ2-7|TRBV20-1|NA|NA
TGCAGTGCGAGGGACCCGAGCTCCTACAATGAGCAGTACTTC
CSARDPSSYNEQYF
>TRBJ1-5|TRBV12-3/TRBV12-4|many|NA
TGTGCCAGCAGTCCTCAGATTAGCAATCAGCCCCAGCATTTT
CASSPQISNQPQHF
>TRBJ1-2|TRBV6-2/TRBV6-3|many|TRBD1
TGTGCCAGCAGAGACCCGGGGACAGCGGCTAACTATGGCTACACCTTC
CASRDPGTAANYGYTF
>TRBJ2-7|TRBV4-2|few|NA
TGTGCCAGCAGCCAAGATAGCGAGACAGGAGGGTCCTACGAGCAGTACTTC
CASSQDSETGGSYEQYF
>TRBJ2-7|TRBV9|NA|NA
TGTGCCAGCAGCGTAGAGAGGACGGCGACCTCCTACGAGCAGTACTTC
CASSVERTATSYEQYF
>TRBJ2-1|TRBV3-1|many|NA
TGTGCCAGCAGCCAAGATTCAGCGAGCAATGAGCAGTTCTTC
CASSQDSASNEQFF
>TRBJ1-2|TRBV7-9|NA|NA
TGTGCCAGCAGCTTTATTAGACGGAACTATGGTTACACCTTC
CASSFIRRNYGYTF
>TRBJ1-4|TRBV4-1|NA|NA
TGCGCCAGCAGCCGAAGCCACGCGGAGAGAAATGAAAAACTGTTTTTT
CASSRSHAERNEKLFF
>TRBJ1-2|TRBV6-5|many|NA
TGTGCCAGCAGTTACTCGTCACAGAGCCTAGGCTATGGCTACACCTTC
CASSYSSQSLGYGYTF
>TRBJ2-4|TRBV7-9|few|NA
TGTGCCAGCAGCCAAACCCAGGCCGGGGAGATTATAGCCAAAAACATTCAGTACTTC
CASSQTQAGEIIAKNIQYF
>TRBJ1-5|TRBV20-1|few|NA
TGCAGTGCTAGTAGCACCTCTAATCAGCCCCAGCATTTT
CSASSTSNQPQHF
>TRBJ2-7|TRBV11-1|many|TRBD1
TGTGCCAGCAGCACAGGGGAGGAGCAGTACTTC
CASSTGEEQYF
>TRBJ1-3|TRBV30|few|TRBD1
TGTGCCTGGAGCGCACAGGGGACTGGAAACACCATATATTTT
CAWSAQGTGNTIYF
>TRBJ1-5|TRBV2|many|NA
TGTGCCAGCAGTGAAGCGTGGGAGCCCCAGCATTTT
CASSEAWEPQHF
>TRBJ1-1|TRBV6-1|few|NA
TGTGCCAGCAATCCCACGGGAGGGACTGAAGCTTTCTTT
CASNPTGGTEAFF
>TRBJ2-1|TRBV3-1|many|NA
TGTGCCAGCAGCCAAGAGTTGCTAGGATACAATGAGCAGTTCTTC
CASSQELLGYNEQFF
>TRBJ2-5|TRBV6-2/TRBV6-3|few|NA
TGTGCCAGCAGTTACAGTTTCTCCCCAGAGACCCAGTACTTC
CASSYSFSPETQYF
>TRBJ2-1|TRBV7-6|NA|NA
TGTGCCAGCAGCTTAGCAGTGTCTCTCAGGGGCGACACCAATGAGCAGTTCTTC
CASSLAVSLRGDTNEQFF
>TRBJ1-4|TRBV18|NA|NA
TGTGCCAGCTCAGAGCTGGCAACTAATGAAAAACTGTTTTTT
CASSELATNEKLFF
>TRBJ1-2|TRBV2|many|TRBD1
TGTGCCAGCAGTATAGGACAGGGTATTAACTATGGCTACACCTTC
CASSIGQGINYGYTF
>TRBJ2-3|TRBV27|many|TRBD2
TGTGCCAGCAGTCCGAGACTAGCGGAGAGAAGCACAGATACGCAGTATTTT
CASSPRLAERSTDTQYF
>TRBJ1-2|TRBV7-6|few|NA
TGTGCCAGCAGCTTTAAACAGGGAAGCGGCTACACCTTC
CASSFKQGSGYTF
>TRBJ2-1|TRBV7-6|many|TRBD2
TGTGCCAGCAGCTTCCTAGCGGGTTCCTACAATGAGCAGTTCTTC
CASSFLAGSYNEQFF
>TRBJ1-1|TRBV11-3|many|NA
TGTGCCAGCAGCTCTGAGCGGGGCAGGGAGGAGGGATCGGACACTGAAGCTTTCTTT
CASSSERGREEGSDTEAFF
>TRBJ2-1|TRBV2|many|NA
TGTGCCAGCAGTGTCCGAGGGAGGCCCTACAATGAGCAGTTCTTC
CASSVRGRPYNEQFF
>TRBJ1-6|TRBV2|many|NA
TGTGCCAGCAGTCGATTCTCACCCCTCCACTTT
CASSRFSPLHF
>TRBJ2-1|TRBV7-9|NA|TRBD1
TGTGCCAGCAGTTCCTGGACAGGGGGAGGGAATGAGCAGTTCTTC
CASSSWTGGGNEQFF
>TRBJ2-3|TRBV3-1|few|NA
TGTGCCAGCAGCCAAGAATCTCTCCTGCAGTATTTT
CASSQESLLQYF
>TRBJ2-5|TRBV7-2|many|NA
TGTGCCAGCAGCTTAGATTCCTACGGGGCGGAGACCCAGTACTTC
CASSLDSYGAETQYF
>TRBJ1-2|TRBV10-3|few|NA
TGTGCCATCAGTGAGTCCGATCCGGATGGCTACACCTTC
CAISESDPDGYTF
>TRBJ2-3|TRBV27|many|NA
TGTGCCAGCAGTGGCTGGAGTGAACGGCCAGATACGCAGTATTTT
CASSGWSERPDTQYF
>TRBJ1-4|TRBV7-9|many|NA
TGTGCCAGCAGCTTAGGAAGAGGGAGCAATGAAAAACTGTTTTTT
CASSLGRGSNEKLFF
>TRBJ2-3|TRBV10-2|NA|TRBD1
TGCGCCAGCAGCTATACCGGGACAGGAGACGTTGATACGCAGTATTTT
CASSYTGTGDVDTQYF
>TRBJ1-5|TRBV5-1|few|TRBD1
TGCGCCAGCAGCCGGGACAGCCCCAATCAGCCCCAGCATTTT
CASSRDSPNQPQHF
>TRBJ2-4|TRBV20-1|many|TRBD2
TGCAGTGCCCGTGATCGGGGGGGGCCGCGCATTCAGTACTTC
CSARDRGGPRIQYF
>TRBJ1-3|TRBV29-1|NA|NA
TGCAGCGTTGGGACAGCTTCTGGAAACGCCATATATTTT
CSVGTASGNAIYF
>TRBJ2-3|TRBV29-1|NA|NA
TGCAGCGTTGATTGGTGGCAGGAGTTATCCACAGATACGCAGTATTTT
CSVDWWQELSTDTQYF
>TRBJ2-1|TRBV2|many|TRBD1
TGTGCCAGCAGCCCCGACAGGGGGCAGGGTGAGCAGTTCTTC
CASSPDRGQGEQFF
>TRBJ2-7|TRBV20-1|many|TRBD2
TGCAGTGGGGAACTAGCGGGGGAAAACTACGAGCAGTACTTC
CSGELAGENYEQYF
>TRBJ2-5|TRBV27|NA|TRBD2
TGTGCCAGCAGCCGGTTACTACGGACTAGCGGGGGGATTACCCAAGAGACCCAGTACTTC
CASSRLLRTSGGITQETQYF
>TRBJ1-1|TRBV5-1|many|TRBD1
TGCGCCAGCAGCAATACAGGGGGCTCCACTGAAGCTTTCTTT
CASSNTGGSTEAFF
>TRBJ2-2|TRBV4-1|NA|TRBD1
TGCGCCAGCAGCGACAGGGGGCGGTCCACCGGGGAGCTGTTTTTT
CASSDRGRSTGELFF
>TRBJ1-2|TRBV5-6|few|NA
TGTGCCAGCAGGTATTACGAGGGCACGGTCGGCTACACCTTC
CASRYYEGTVGYTF
>TRBJ2-5|TRBV19|NA|NA
TGTGCCAGTAGTATCTTGCTGGTGGGCGGTCATGAGACCCAGTACTTC
CASSILLVGGHETQYF
>TRBJ2-1|TRBV20-1|NA|NA
TGCAGTGCTAGGGCCCGGGGAAAGGTGCCCTACAATGAGCAGTTCTTC
CSARARGKVPYNEQFF